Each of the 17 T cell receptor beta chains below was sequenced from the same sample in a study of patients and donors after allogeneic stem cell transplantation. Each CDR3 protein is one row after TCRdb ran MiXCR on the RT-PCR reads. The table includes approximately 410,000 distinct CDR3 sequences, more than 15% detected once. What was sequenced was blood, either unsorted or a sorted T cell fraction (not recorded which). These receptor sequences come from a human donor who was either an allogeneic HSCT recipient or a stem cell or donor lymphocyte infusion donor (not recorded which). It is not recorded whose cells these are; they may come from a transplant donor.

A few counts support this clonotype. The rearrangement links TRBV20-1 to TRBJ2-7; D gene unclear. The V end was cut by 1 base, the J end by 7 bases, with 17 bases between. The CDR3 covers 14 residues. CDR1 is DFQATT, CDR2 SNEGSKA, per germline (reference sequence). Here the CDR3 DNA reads TGCAGTGCTAGAGTGGCATCCAGTCTACGGGAGCAGTACTTC. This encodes CSARVASSLREQYF.

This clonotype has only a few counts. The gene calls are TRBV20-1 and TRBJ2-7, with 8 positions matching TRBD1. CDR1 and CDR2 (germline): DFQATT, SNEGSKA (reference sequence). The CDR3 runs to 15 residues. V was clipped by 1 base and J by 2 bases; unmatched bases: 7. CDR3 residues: CSARAGDRGAYEQYF. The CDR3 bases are TGCAGTGCTAGAGCCGGCGACAGGGGAGCCTACGAGCAGTACTTC.

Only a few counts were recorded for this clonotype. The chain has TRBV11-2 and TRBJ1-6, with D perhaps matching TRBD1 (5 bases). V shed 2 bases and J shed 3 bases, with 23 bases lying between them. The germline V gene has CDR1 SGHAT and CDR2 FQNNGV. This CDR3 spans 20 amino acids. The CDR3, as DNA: TGTGCCAGCAGCTTATTCGGGATACCGGGACGCAAAGTCTATAATTCACCCCTCCACTTT. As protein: CASSLFGIPGRKVYNSPLHF.

The CDR3 DNA reads as TGTGCCAGCAGGCCACCCGGATGGGGGGGGATCTCTGAGACCCAGTACTTC. This codes for CASRPPGWGGISETQYF. The chain combines TRBV6-2 or TRBV6-3 with TRBJ2-5; TRBD2 aligns across 7 bases. The CDR3 spans 17 residues. V shed 6 bases, J shed 5 bases, and the junction held 18 bases outside the gene matches. Germline CDR1 is MNHEY and CDR2 is SVGEGT.

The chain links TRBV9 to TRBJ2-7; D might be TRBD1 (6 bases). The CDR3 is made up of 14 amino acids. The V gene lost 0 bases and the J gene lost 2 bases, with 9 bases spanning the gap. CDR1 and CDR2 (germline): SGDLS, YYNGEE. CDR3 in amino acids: CASSVEGEPYEQYF. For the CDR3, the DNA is TGTGCCAGCAGCGTAGAGGGGGAACCCTACGAGCAGTACTTC.

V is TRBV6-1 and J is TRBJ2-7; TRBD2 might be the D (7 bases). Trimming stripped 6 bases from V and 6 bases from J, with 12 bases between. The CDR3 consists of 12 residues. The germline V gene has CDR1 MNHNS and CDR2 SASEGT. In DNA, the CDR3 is TGTGCCAGCAGGAGGGGGGGCGGCGAGCAGTACTTC. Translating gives CASRRGGGEQYF.

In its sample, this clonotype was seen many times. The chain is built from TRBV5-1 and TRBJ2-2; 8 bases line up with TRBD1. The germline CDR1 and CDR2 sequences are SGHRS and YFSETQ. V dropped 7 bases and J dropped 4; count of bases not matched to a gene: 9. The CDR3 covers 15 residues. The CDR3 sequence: CASRLRDRTTGELFF. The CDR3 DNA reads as TGCGCCAGCCGACTCCGGGACAGGACCACCGGGGAGCTGTTTTTT.

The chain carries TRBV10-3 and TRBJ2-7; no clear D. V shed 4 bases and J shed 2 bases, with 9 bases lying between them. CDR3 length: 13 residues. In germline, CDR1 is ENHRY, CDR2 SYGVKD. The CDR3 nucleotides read TGTGCCATCAGTGTGTTAGGGACCTACGAGCAGTACTTC. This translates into CAISVLGTYEQYF.

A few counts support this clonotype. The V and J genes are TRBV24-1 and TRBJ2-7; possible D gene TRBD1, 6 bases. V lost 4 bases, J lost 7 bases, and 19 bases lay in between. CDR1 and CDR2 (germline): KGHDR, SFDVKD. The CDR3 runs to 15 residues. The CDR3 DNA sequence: TGTGCCACCAGTGACATGGACAGTAGCCTGGGGGAGCAGTACTTC. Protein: CATSDMDSSLGEQYF.

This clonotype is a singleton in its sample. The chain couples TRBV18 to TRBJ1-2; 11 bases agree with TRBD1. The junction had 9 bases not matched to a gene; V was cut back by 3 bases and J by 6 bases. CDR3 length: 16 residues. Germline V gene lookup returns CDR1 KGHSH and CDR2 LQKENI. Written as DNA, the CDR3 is TGTGCCAGCTCACCTACCCCGGGACAGGGGGGTGATGGCTACACCTTC. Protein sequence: CASSPTPGQGGDGYTF. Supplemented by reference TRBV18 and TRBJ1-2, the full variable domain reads NAGVMQNPRHLVRRRGQEARLRCSPMKGHSHVYWYRQLPEEGLKFMVYLQKENIIDESGMPKERFSAEFPKEGPSILRIQQVVRGDSAAYFCASSPTPGQGGDGYTFGSGTRLTVV.

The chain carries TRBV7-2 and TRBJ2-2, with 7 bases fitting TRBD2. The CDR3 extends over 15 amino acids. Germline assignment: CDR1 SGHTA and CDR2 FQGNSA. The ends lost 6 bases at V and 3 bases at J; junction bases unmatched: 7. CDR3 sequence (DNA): TGTGCCAGCAGGAAGCGGGGATGGGACACCGGGGAGCTGTTTTTT. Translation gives CASRKRGWDTGELFF.

CDR3 DNA sequence: TGTGCCAGCAGTGAAAGAGATTCGAGACCAGCCTACGAGCAGTACTTC. Translating gives CASSERDSRPAYEQYF. The V call is TRBV25-1, the J call TRBJ2-7; no definite D call. With 2 bases removed from V and 2 bases from J, the gap between germline ends came to 16 bases. Germline V gene sequence: CDR1 MGHDK, CDR2 SYGVNS. The CDR3 has 16 residues.

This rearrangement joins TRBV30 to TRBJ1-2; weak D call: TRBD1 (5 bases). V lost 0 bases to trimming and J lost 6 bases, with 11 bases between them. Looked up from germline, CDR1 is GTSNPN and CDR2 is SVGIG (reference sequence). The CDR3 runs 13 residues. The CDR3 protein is CAWSVLKGDGYTF. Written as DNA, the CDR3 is TGTGCCTGGAGTGTACTTAAAGGGGATGGCTACACCTTC.

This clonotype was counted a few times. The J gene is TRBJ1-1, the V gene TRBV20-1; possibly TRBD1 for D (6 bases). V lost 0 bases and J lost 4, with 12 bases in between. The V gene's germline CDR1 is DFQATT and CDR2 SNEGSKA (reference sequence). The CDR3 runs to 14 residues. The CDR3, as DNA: TGCAGTGCTAGAGAGCAGGGGAGGGGCACTGAAGCTTTCTTT. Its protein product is CSAREQGRGTEAFF.

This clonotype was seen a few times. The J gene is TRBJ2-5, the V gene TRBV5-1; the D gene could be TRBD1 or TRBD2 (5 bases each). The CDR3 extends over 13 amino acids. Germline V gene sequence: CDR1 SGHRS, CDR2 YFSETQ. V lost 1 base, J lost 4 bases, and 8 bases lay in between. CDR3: CASSLLGTETQYF. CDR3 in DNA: TGCGCCAGCAGCTTGTTGGGGACAGAGACCCAGTACTTC.

The CDR3 loop is CASSPYSRVLNEKLFF. CDR3 DNA: TGTGCCAGCAGTCCTTACTCAAGGGTACTTAATGAAAAACTGTTTTTT. The chain uses TRBV12-3 or TRBV12-4 and TRBJ1-4; D ambiguous. CDR3 length equals 16 residues. V lost 5 bases, J lost 4 bases, and 17 bases lay in between.

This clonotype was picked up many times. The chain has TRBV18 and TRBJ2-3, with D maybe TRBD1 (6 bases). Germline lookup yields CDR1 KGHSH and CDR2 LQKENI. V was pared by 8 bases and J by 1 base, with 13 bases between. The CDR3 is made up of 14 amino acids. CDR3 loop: CASSPRTGTDTQYF. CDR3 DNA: TGTGCCAGCAGCCCCCGGACAGGCACAGATACGCAGTATTTT.